What follows are 17 T cell receptor beta chains derived from one specimen sequenced in a study of T-cell reconstitution after alpha-beta-depleted transplantation in children. Unique molecular identifiers were used to barcode this TCRbeta library. TCRdb reanalysed the PCR reads using MiXCR and keeps one entry per CDR3 protein. The table records about 200,000 distinct CDR3 sequences, approximately 14% of them present only once. Sample: PBMCs from the stem cell graft donor, taken from the stem cell graft. The receptors come from a human donor who donated a stem cell graft to a child with acute lymphoblastic leukemia.

This clonotype was detected many times. The chain links TRBV5-4 to TRBJ2-5, with 9 bases matching TRBD1. Germline CDR1 reads SGHNT; CDR2 reads YYREEE (reference sequence). The CDR3 length is 14 residues. V trimming: 4 bases; J trimming: 3 bases; junction bases outside the gene matches: 4. CDR3 sequence reads: CASSVDRGEETQYF. DNA of the CDR3: TGTGCCAGCAGCGTTGACAGGGGGGAAGAGACCCAGTACTTC.

This chain links TRBV20-1 with TRBJ1-5; D is unclear. Germline CDR1 reads DFQATT; CDR2 reads SNEGSKA (reference sequence). Trimming pared 3 bases from V and 2 bases from J, leaving 5 bases between. The CDR3 covers 12 residues. The CDR3 coding sequence is TGCAGTGCTAGTGACGGCAATCAGCCCCAGCATTTT. Translating gives CSASDGNQPQHF.

Ten or more counts support this clonotype. The chain carries TRBV7-9 and TRBJ2-5; tentatively, D is TRBD2 (6 bases). V lost 7 bases to trimming and J lost 4 bases, with 19 bases between them. The CDR3 spans 15 residues. Germline V lookup: CDR1 SEHNR, CDR2 FQNEAQ (reference sequence). CDR3 nucleotides: TGTGCCAGCATCATCGGGGCGGGACGGGGAGAGACCCAGTACTTC. This translates into CASIIGAGRGETQYF.

This clonotype was seen repeatedly, ten times or more. This chain joins TRBV5-1 and TRBJ2-7, with D tentatively TRBD1 or TRBD2 (5 bases each). The CDR3 totals 19 residues. Trimming cost V 0 bases and J 0 bases, with 22 bases left between them. CDR1 is SGHRS and CDR2 is YFSETQ in the germline V gene. The CDR3 reads CASSLGPLGTSESSYEQYF. CDR3 bases: TGCGCCAGCAGCTTGGGACCCCTCGGGACCTCCGAGAGCTCCTACGAGCAGTACTTC.

Points on this clonotype: This may stem from a read error, because a much larger clone lies one nucleotide away. This rearrangement joins TRBV28 to TRBJ1-5; TRBD1 matches 7 bases. V gave up 7 bases and J gave up 1 base; unmatched junction bases: 7. The length of the CDR3 is 15 residues. Looked up from germline, CDR1 is MDHEN and CDR2 is SYDVKM. CDR3 residues: CASTVTGLSNQPQHF. The CDR3 DNA reads as TGTGCCAGCACTGTGACAGGGTTAAGCAATCAGCCCCAGCATTTT.

This clonotype was seen many times. The V call is TRBV7-8, the J call TRBJ2-6; the D gene is possibly TRBD1 (6 bases). The V gene lost 5 bases and the J gene lost 4 bases, with 12 bases spanning the gap. This CDR3 is built from 15 residues. Per germline, CDR1 SGHVS and CDR2 FQNEAQ. CDR3: CASSPQGAGANVLTF. CDR3 in DNA: TGTGCCAGCAGCCCACAGGGCGCCGGGGCCAACGTCCTGACTTTC.

In this sample, this clonotype turned up many times. This chain joins TRBV20-1 and TRBJ2-7, with a tentative D call TRBD2 (6 bases). The CDR3 totals 14 residues. The germline CDR1 and CDR2 sequences are DFQATT and SNEGSKA (reference sequence). V was clipped by 4 bases and J by 6 bases, with 19 bases between them. The CDR3 nucleotides are TGCAGTGCTATAGGAGGGAGATCCTTTGTCGAGCAGTACTTC. Its translation is CSAIGGRSFVEQYF.

This clonotype occurred many times. J is TRBJ2-3 and V is TRBV3-1; 7 bases map to TRBD2. Germline V gene data show CDR1 as LGHDT and CDR2 as YNNKEL (reference sequence). V lost 2 bases and J lost 1; bases outside the gene matches: 6. This CDR3 is built from 16 residues. The CDR3: CASSQRTGGGTDTQYF. The CDR3 coding sequence is TGTGCCAGCAGCCAACGTACGGGGGGTGGCACAGATACGCAGTATTTT.

V usage is TRBV27 and J usage is TRBJ1-2; 10 nucleotides align to TRBD1. V was pared by 8 bases and J by 0 bases, with 15 bases of the junction left unmatched. From germline, CDR1 is MNHEY and CDR2 SMNVEV (reference sequence). The CDR3 has 18 amino acids. CDR3 DNA: TGTGCCAGCCTTGGTGAGACAGGGGGCGACGGGGCTAACTATGGCTACACCTTC. Translated, it gives CASLGETGGDGANYGYTF.

This clonotype was observed at least ten times. The chain uses TRBV29-1 and TRBJ2-5; D remains unclear. Germline V gene data show CDR1 as SQVTM and CDR2 as ANQGSEA. V was cut by 2 bases and J by 4 bases, with 8 bases left in between. The CDR3 runs 12 residues. This CDR3 reads CSVERVRETQYF. CDR3 DNA sequence: TGCAGCGTTGAAAGGGTTCGAGAGACCCAGTACTTC.

This clonotype was detected ten times or more. The gene calls are TRBV5-1 and TRBJ2-5; D is unclear. V lost 4 bases to trimming and J lost 5 bases, with 12 bases between them. In germline, CDR1 is SGHRS, CDR2 YFSETQ. The CDR3 spans 13 residues. CDR3 sequence reads: CASSRRSRETQYF. In DNA form, the CDR3 reads TGCGCCAGCAGCCGCAGGTCGCGGGAGACCCAGTACTTC. Using reference TRBV5-1 and TRBJ2-5 for the parts outside the CDR3, the full variable domain is KAGVTQTPRYLIKTRGQQVTLSCSPISGHRSVSWYQQTPGQGLQFLFEYFSETQRNKGNFPGRFSGRQFSNSRSEMNVSTLELGDSALYLCASSRRSRETQYFGPGTRLLVL.

This clonotype was counted at least ten times. V and J are TRBV5-1 and TRBJ2-1, with TRBD2 identical over 10 bases. V shed 3 bases and J 1 base; nucleotides not matched to a gene: 13. Germline CDR1 and CDR2: SGHRS and YFSETQ. CDR3 size: 19 residues. CDR3 in DNA: TGCGCCAGCAGCTCCCCAACTAGCGGGGCTGGTGGTTCCTACAATGAGCAGTTCTTC. Translating gives CASSSPTSGAGGSYNEQFF.

Concerning this clonotype itself: A read error is possible here, since a much larger clone lies one base away. The CDR3 does not end in the conserved phenylalanine or tryptophan, so this is likely a read error. The rearrangement links TRBV5-1 to TRBJ2-2, with no clear D. Germline lookup yields CDR1 SGHRS and CDR2 YFSETQ. This CDR3 contains 14 residues. Trimming removed 0 bases at V and 4 bases at J, with 7 bases between. CDR3 DNA sequence: TGCGCCAGCAGCTTGGAGTGGCCCACCGGGGAGCTGTTTTTG. The encoded protein is CASSLEWPTGELFL.

This clonotype was counted many times. V and J are TRBV5-1 and TRBJ2-5, with D maybe TRBD2 (5 bases). The germline gives CDR1 SGHRS, CDR2 YFSETQ. This CDR3 contains 15 residues. V lost 4 bases to trimming and J lost 5 bases, with 18 bases between them. In DNA, the CDR3 is TGCGCCAGCAGCGCCCGGGAACCCGGAAGGGAGACCCAGTACTTC. Amino acid sequence: CASSAREPGRETQYF.

The rearrangement links TRBV7-9 to TRBJ2-4, with D hard to call. The CDR3 sequence is 11 residues long. With 11 bases removed from V and 3 bases from J, the gap between germline ends came to 8 bases. Germline CDR1 and CDR2: SEHNR and FQNEAQ (reference sequence). The chain's CDR3 is CAAWDKNIQYF. CDR3 nucleotides: TGTGCCGCATGGGACAAAAACATTCAGTACTTC.

The chain is built from TRBV11-2 and TRBJ2-7; the match to TRBD1 covers 11 bases. The V gene's germline CDR1 is SGHAT and CDR2 FQNNGV. V was pared by 5 bases and J by 3 bases, with 21 bases of the junction left unmatched. This CDR3 region has 20 residues. The CDR3 spells CASSPIRGTGGSSSVYEQYF. CDR3 coding DNA: TGTGCCAGCAGCCCCATTCGGGGGACAGGGGGAAGTAGTTCCGTCTACGAGCAGTACTTC.

This clonotype was detected many times. The chain recombines TRBV6-5 with TRBJ2-7; D ambiguous. V lost 2 bases and J lost 3, with 14 bases in between. Germline CDR1 reads MNHEY; CDR2 reads SVGAGI. This CDR3 region has 15 residues. CDR3 sequence reads: CASSYKPGPLYEQYF. The CDR3 nucleotides read TGTGCCAGCAGTTACAAACCCGGGCCCCTCTACGAGCAGTACTTC.